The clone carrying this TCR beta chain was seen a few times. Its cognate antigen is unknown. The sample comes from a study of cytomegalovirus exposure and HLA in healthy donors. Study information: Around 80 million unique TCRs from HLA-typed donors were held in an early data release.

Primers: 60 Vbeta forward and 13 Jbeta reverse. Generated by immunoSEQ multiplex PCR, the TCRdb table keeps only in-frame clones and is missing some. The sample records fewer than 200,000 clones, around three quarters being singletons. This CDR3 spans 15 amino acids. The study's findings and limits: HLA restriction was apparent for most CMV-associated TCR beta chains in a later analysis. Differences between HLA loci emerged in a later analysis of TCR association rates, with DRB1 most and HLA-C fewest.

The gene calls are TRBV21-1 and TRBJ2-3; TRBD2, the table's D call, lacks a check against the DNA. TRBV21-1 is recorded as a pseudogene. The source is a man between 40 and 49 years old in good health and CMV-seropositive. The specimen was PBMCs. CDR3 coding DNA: TGTGCCAGCAGCAAAGAGCAGCGGCCCACAGATACGCAGTATTTT. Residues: CASSKEQRPTDTQYF.